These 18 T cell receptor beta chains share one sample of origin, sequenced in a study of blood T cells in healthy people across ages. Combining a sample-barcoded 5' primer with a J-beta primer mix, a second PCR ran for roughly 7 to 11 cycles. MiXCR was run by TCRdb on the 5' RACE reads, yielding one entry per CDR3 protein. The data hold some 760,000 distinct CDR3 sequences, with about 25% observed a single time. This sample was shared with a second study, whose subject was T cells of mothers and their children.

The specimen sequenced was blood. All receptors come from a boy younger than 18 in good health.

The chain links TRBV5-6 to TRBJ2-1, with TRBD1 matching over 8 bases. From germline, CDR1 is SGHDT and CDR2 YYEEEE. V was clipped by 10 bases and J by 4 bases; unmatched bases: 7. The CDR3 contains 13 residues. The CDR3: CASRTGLYNEQFF. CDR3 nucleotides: TGTGCCTCTAGGACAGGGTTGTACAATGAGCAGTTCTTC.

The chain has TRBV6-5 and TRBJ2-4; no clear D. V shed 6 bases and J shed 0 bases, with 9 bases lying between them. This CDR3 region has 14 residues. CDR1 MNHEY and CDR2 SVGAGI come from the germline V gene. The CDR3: CASRDTLAKNIQYF. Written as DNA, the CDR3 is TGTGCCAGCAGAGACACTTTAGCCAAAAACATTCAGTACTTC.

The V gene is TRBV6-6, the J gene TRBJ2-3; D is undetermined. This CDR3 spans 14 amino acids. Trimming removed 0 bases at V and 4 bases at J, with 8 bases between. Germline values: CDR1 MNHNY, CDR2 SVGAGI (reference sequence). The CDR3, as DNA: TGTGCCAGCAGTTACTCGATGACCTCAGATACGCAGTATTTT. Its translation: CASSYSMTSDTQYF.

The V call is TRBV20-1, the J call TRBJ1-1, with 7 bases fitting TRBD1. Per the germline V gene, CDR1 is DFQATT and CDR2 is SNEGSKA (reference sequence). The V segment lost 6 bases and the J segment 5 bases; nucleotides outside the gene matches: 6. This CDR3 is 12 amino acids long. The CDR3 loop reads CSANRGGTEAFF. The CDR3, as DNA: TGCAGTGCGAACAGGGGAGGGACTGAAGCTTTCTTT.

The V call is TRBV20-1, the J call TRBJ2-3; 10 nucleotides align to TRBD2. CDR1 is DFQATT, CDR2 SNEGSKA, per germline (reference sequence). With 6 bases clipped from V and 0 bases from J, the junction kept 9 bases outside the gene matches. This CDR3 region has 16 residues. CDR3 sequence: CSAGLAGAISTDTQYF. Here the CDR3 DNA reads TGCAGTGCAGGGCTAGCGGGGGCTATTAGCACAGATACGCAGTATTTT.

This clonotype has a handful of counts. CDR3 in amino acids: CASSLDPGMNTEAFF. The CDR3 region has the DNA TGCGCCAGCAGCTTGGATCCGGGGATGAACACTGAAGCTTTCTTT. V is TRBV5-1 and J is TRBJ1-1, with unresolved D. The V end was cut by 0 bases, the J end by 0 bases, with 9 bases between. The CDR3 covers 15 residues. Germline CDR1 SGHRS, CDR2 YFSETQ.

The CDR3 sequence is CASRAGLPLAGAPGTDTQYF. In DNA, the CDR3 is TGCGCCAGCAGGGCCGGCTTGCCCCTAGCGGGAGCGCCCGGCACAGATACGCAGTATTTT. The chain carries TRBV10-2 and TRBJ2-3, with 10 bases that match TRBD2. The V and J ends lost 6 bases and 1 base, in that order; junction bases with no gene match: 19. The CDR3 extends over 20 amino acids. CDR1 WSHSY and CDR2 SAAADI come from the germline V gene.

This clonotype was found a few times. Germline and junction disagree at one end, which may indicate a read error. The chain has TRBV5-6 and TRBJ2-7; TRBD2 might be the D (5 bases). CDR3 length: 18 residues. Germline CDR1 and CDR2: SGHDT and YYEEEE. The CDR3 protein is CASSNEDYNQADSYERYF. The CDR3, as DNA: TGTGCCAGCAGCAATGAAGACTACAACCAAGCGGACTCCTACGAGCGGTACTTC.

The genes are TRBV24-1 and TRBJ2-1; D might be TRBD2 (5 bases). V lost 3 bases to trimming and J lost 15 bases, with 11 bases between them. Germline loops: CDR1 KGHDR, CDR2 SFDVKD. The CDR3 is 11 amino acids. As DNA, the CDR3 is TGTGCCACCAGTGATCTCGGGGAGTTGTTCTTC. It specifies CATSDLGELFF.

The CDR3 reads CASNIDGYGNIQYF. As DNA, the CDR3 is TGTGCCAGCAACATCGACGGCTATGGAAACATTCAGTACTTC. The chain has TRBV27 and TRBJ2-4; D remains unclear. Between the trimmed V and J ends, which lost 7 bases and 6 bases, there was a span of 16 bases. The CDR3 loop spans 14 amino acids. Germline CDR1 MNHEY, CDR2 SMNVEV (reference sequence).

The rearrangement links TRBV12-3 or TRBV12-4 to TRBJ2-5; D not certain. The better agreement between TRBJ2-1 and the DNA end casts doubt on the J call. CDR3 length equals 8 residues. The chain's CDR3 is CASTLQFF. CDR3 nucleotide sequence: TGTGCCAGCACCCTGCAGTTCTTC.

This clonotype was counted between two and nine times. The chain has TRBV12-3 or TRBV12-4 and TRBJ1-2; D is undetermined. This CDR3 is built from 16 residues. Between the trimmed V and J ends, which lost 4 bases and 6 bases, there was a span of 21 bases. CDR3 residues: CASSYLPGPKSNGYTF. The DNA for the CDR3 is TGTGCCAGCAGTTATCTACCAGGACCAAAGTCTAATGGCTACACCTTC.

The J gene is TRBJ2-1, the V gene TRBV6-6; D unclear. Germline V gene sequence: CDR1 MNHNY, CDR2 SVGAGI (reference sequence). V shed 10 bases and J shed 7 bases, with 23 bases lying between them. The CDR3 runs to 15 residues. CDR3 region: CATFRPDGVRNEQFF. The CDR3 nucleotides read TGTGCCACCTTCCGTCCGGACGGAGTTAGGAATGAGCAGTTCTTC.

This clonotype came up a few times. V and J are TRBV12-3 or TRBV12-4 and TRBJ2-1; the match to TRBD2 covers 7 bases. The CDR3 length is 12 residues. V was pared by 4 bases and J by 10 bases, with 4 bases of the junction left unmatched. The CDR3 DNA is TGTGCCAGCAGTTCCGGGGAGGGAGAGCAGTTCTTC. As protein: CASSSGEGEQFF.

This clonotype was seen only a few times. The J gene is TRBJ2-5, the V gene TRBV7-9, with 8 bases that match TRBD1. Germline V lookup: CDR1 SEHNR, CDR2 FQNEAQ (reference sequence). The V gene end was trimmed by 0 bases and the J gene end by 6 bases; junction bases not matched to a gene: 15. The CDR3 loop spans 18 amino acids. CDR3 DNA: TGTGCCAGCAGCTTAGCGTATACTAGACAGGGGAAGGATAAGACCCAGTACTTC. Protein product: CASSLAYTRQGKDKTQYF.

CDR3 loop: CASSGDRGRGGELFF. The CDR3 nucleotides read TGTGCCAGCAGCGGTGACAGGGGGCGAGGCGGGGAGCTGTTTTTT. This rearrangement joins TRBV11-2 to TRBJ2-2, with 10 bases fitting TRBD1. Unmatched junction bases numbered 7, after V lost 5 bases and J lost 7 bases. The CDR3 totals 15 residues. Germline loops: CDR1 SGHAT, CDR2 FQNNGV.

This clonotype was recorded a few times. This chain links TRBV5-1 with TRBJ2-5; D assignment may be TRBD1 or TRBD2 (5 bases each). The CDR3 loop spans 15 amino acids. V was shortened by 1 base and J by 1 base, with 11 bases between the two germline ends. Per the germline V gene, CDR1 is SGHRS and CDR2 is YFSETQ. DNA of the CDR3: TGCGCCAGCAGCTTGCGTCCAGGGACCCAAGAGACCCAGTACTTC. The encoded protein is CASSLRPGTQETQYF.

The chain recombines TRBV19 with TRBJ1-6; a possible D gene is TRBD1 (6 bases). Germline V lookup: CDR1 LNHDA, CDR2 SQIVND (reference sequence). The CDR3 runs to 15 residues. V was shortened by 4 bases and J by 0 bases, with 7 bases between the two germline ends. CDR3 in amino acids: CASSNRDSYNSPLHF. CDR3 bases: TGTGCCAGTAGTAACAGGGACTCCTATAATTCACCCCTCCACTTT. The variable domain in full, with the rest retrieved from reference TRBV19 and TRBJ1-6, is DGGITQSPKYLFRKEGQNVTLSCEQNLNHDAMYWYRQDPGQGLRLIYYSQIVNDFQKGDIAEGYSVSREKKESFPLTVTSAQKNPTAFYLCASSNRDSYNSPLHFGNGTRLTVT.